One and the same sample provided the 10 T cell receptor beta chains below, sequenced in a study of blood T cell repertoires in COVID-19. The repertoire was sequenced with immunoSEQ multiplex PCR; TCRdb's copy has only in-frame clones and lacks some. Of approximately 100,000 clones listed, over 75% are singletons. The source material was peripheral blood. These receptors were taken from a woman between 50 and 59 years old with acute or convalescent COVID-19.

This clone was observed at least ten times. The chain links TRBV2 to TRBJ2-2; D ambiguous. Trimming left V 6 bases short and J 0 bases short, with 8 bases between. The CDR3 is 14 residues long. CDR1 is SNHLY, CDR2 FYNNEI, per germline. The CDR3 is CASSAVTNTGELFF. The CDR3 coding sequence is TGTGCCAGCAGCGCGGTCACGAACACCGGGGAGCTGTTTTTT.

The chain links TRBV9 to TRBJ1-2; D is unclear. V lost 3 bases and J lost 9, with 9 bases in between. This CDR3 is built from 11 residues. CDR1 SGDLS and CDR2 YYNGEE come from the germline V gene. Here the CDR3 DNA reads TGTGCCAGCAGCGCCTCGGGTCGCTACACCTTC. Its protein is CASSASGRYTF.

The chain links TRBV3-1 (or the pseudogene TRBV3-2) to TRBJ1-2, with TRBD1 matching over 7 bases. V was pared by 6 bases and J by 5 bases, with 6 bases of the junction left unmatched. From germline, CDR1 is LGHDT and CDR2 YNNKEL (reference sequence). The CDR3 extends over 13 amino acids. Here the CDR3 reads CASSRTGYYGYTF. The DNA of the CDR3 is TGTGCCAGCAGTCGGACAGGTTATTATGGCTACACCTTC.

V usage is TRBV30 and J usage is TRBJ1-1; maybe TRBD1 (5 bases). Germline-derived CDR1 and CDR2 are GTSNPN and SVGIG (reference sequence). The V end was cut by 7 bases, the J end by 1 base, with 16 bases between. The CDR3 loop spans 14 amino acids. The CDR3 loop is CAYLRGGGNTEAFF. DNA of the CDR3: TGTGCCTACCTAAGGGGCGGCGGGAACACTGAAGCTTTCTTT. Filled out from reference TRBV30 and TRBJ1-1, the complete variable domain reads SQTIHQWPATLVQPVGSPLSLECTVEGTSNPNLYWYRQAAGRGLQLLFYSVGIGQISSEVPQNLSASRPQDRQFILSSKKLLLSDSGFYLCAYLRGGGNTEAFFGQGTRLTVV.

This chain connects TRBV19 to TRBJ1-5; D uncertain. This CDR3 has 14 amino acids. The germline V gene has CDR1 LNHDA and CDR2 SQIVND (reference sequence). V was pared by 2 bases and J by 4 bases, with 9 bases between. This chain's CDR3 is CASSITARNQPQHF. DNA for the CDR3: TGTGCCAGTAGTATAACAGCTCGGAATCAGCCCCAGCATTTT.

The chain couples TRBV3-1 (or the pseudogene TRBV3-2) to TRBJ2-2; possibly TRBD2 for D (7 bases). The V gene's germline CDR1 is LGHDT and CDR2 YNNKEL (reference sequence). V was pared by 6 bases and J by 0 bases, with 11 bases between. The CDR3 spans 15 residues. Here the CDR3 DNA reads TGTGCCAGCAGATGGGGGGGCACGAACACCGGGGAGCTGTTTTTT. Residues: CASRWGGTNTGELFF.

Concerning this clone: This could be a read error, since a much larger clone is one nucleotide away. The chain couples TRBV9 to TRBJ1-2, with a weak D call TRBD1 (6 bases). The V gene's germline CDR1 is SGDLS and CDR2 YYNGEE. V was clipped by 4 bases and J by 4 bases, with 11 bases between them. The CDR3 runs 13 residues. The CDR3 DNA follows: TGTGCCAGCAGCCCACAGGGAATCTATGGCTACACCTTC. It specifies CASSPQGIYGYTF.

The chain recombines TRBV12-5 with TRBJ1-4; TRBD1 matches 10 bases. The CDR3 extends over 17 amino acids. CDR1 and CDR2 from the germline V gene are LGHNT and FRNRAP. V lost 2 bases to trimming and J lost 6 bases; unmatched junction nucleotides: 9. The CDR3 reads CASGLLVDRGIDEKLFF. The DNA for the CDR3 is TGTGCTAGTGGTTTGCTTGTGGACAGGGGGATTGATGAAAAACTGTTTTTT.

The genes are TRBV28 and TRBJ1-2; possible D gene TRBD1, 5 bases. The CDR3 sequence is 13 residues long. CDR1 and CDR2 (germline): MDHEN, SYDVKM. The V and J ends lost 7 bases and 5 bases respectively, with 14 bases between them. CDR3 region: CASTTERRYGYTF. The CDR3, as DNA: TGTGCCAGCACGACAGAACGCCGGTATGGCTACACCTTC.

This chain's CDR3 is CASSLEGTGGSGYTF. The CDR3 DNA is TGCGCCAGCAGCTTGGAAGGGACAGGGGGCTCTGGCTACACCTTC. V gene TRBV5-1 combines with J gene TRBJ1-2; the match to TRBD1 covers 12 bases. The CDR3 has 15 amino acids. The trim removed 0 bases at V and 7 bases at J, leaving 4 bases unmatched. The germline V gene has CDR1 SGHRS and CDR2 YFSETQ.